Below, one T cell receptor beta chain is given with its context. Its antigen is undetermined. The sample belongs to a study of shared clonotypes between healthy human individuals. Study-wide points: Specimens sampled were limited to blood, with tissue repertoires likely differing.

The CDR3 sequence is 18 residues long. Germline CDR1 reads MDHEN; CDR2 reads SYDVKM. V shed 2 bases and J 4 bases; nucleotides not matched to a gene: 15. Positively selected for CCR7, the CD45RO-negative cells used as naive CD8 cells excluded terminally differentiated effector memory CD45RA+ cells. Donors comprised healthy HIV-negative adults lacking recent acute infections or vaccinations. The donor cohort consisted entirely of Caucasian adults residing in Nashville, Tennessee. Sorted-subset replicate PCR reactions contained 150 to 200 ng DNA, corresponding to approximately 30,000 T cell genomes. Some clones are missing from TCRdb's copy, which holds only in-frame ones; the method was immunoSEQ multiplex PCR. The sample records more than 500,000 clones, 85% to 95% being singletons.

The chain uses TRBV28 and TRBJ2-3; 7 bases map to TRBD2. The receptor was isolated from a woman in her 30s in good health. The source material was naive CD8+ T cells sorted from blood. The CDR3 sequence is CASSLMPLGGEFADTQYF. In DNA form, the CDR3 reads TGTGCCAGCAGTTTAATGCCCCTGGGGGGGGAGTTCGCAGATACGCAGTATTTT.